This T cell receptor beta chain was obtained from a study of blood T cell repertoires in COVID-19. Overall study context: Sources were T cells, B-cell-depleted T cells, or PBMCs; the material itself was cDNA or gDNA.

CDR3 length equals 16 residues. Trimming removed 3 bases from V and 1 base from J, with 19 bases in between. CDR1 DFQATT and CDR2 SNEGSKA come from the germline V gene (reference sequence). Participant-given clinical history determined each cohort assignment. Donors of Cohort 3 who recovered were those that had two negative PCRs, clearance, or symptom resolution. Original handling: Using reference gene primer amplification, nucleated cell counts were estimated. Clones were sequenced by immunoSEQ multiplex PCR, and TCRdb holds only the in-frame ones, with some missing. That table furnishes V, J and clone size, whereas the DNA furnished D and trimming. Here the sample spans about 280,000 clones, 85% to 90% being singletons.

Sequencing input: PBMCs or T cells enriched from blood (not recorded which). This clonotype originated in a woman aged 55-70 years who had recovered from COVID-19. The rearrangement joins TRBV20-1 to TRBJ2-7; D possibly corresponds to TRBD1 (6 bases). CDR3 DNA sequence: TGCAGTGCTAGTATATGGCTCAGGGGAGTGTCCTACGAGCAGTACTTC. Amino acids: CSASIWLRGVSYEQYF.